This TCR beta chain came from a study of OX40 agonist ivuxolimab in advanced cancers. Trimming cost V 3 bases and J 0 bases, with 10 bases left between them. CDR1 and CDR2 from the germline V gene are SGHRS and YFSETQ. The CDR3 is 14 amino acids. The table came from immunoSEQ multiplex PCR; TCRdb's copy has only in-frame clones and leaves some out. This table holds approximately 96,000 clones, 90% found once. The V call is TRBV5-1, the J call TRBJ2-7, with a possible D match to TRBD2 (6 bases). The receptor was isolated from an adult with an advanced solid tumor such as melanoma, head and neck, liver or kidney cancer. The source material was CD4+ or CD8+ T cells sorted from blood, sampled in a trial of the OX40 agonist ivuxolimab. CDR3 in amino acids: CASSSNSGSYEQYF. CDR3 in DNA: TGCGCCAGCAGCTCTAATAGCGGCTCCTACGAGCAGTACTTC. Together with reference TRBV5-1 and TRBJ2-7, the CDR3 gives the full variable domain: KAGVTQTPRYLIKTRGQQVTLSCSPISGHRSVSWYQQTPGQGLQFLFEYFSETQRNKGNFPGRFSGRQFSNSRSEMNVSTLELGDSALYLCASSSNSGSYEQYFGPGTRLTVT.